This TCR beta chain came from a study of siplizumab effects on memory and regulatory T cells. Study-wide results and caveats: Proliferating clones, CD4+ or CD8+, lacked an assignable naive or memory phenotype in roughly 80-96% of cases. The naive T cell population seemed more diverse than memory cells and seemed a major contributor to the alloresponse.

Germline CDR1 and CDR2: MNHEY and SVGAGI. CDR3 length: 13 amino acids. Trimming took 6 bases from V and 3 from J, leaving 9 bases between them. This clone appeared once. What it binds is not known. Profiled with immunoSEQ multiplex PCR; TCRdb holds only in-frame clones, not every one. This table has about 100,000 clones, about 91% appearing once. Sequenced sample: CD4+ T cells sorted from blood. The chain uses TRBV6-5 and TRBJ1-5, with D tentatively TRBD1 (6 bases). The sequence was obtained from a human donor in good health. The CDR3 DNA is TGTGCCAGCAGGACAGGCCTCAATCAGCCCCAGCATTTT. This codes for CASRTGLNQPQHF.